The T cell receptor (beta chain) under discussion was sequenced for a study of identical twins (dated by TCRdb to about 2016). For the wider study: To test whether fetal clonotypes persist, the study used deep sequencing on TCR alpha and beta repertoires from monozygotic twins, unrelated adults of various ages, and cord blood. Replicate twin experiments were performed at different times using different library preparation protocols to rule out contamination.

Results and caveats for the whole study, not just this receptor: Conclusions relied on cross-sectional statistical analysis, since the same donors could not be followed over many years. In beta out-of-frame sequences, excess twin sharing was weaker, because having fewer shared sequences lowered the signal-to-noise ratio. Zero-insertion analyses could be partly confounded by invariant T cells such as MAIT and iNKT, although diverse VJ usage argued against such confounding for most clonotypes. Abundant cord blood beta clonotypes carried fewer insertions; young adult naive repertoires showed a weaker similar trend, while memory repertoires showed none. Compared with coincidental sharing between unrelated individuals, out-of-frame TCR alpha sequences shared between twins showed an excess of sequences with low generation probability. Recombination models systematically underestimated out-of-frame TCR alpha sharing in monozygotic twins but agreed with sharing between unrelated individuals.

Library creation used 5' RACE. Sequencing instrument: Illumina HiSeq 2000. A universal primer binding site was introduced by template switching, and a unique molecular identifier was present in the final cDNA, enabling accurate counting of TCR cDNA molecules. Specific primers in the conserved constant-segment region were used to synthesize first-strand cDNA for TCR alpha and beta chains. To control for contamination, every cDNA library was double barcoded, receiving both a SMART-Mk sample barcode and Illumina barcodes. Two successive PCR steps introduced TruSeq adapter sequences along with Illumina sample barcodes. The Illumina HiSeq platform was used with custom primers to sequence TCR alpha and beta cDNA libraries. Per the original workflow: Unique molecular identifiers were extracted from raw reads with MiGEC, and CDR3 positions were determined with MiXCR. Recombination models were inferred per individual with the repgenHMM and IGoR tools using an EM algorithm. The analysis of shared clonotypes was done with the tcR package in R, with sharing normalized by the product of cloneset sizes. To study raw recombination without the effects of thymic and clonal selection, out-of-frame nonproductive sequences were analyzed. TCRdb reprocessing: public reads trimmed at Q25 with fastp, clones called with MiXCR, in-frame beta chains kept. Identical CDR3 protein sequences are pooled into one entry, listed with their most common genes and DNA. The V and J calls, along with clone size, are taken from TCRdb and not from the paper's own processing. This sample comprises 650,000 to 800,000 distinct CDR3 sequences, over 8.5% of them detected only once. The top ten clonotypes cover roughly 0.9% of the sample.

To note about this clonotype: Its specific antigen is unknown. Per-base qualities were not stored, and no clone one base away is much larger.

V and J are truncated by 5 bases and 9 bases respectively, leaving an intervening sequence of 14 bases. CDR1 and CDR2 (DFQATT, SNEGSKA) derive from the germline V gene (reference sequence). CDR3 length: 12 amino acids, cysteine to phenylalanine. Left in the record is the CDR3 DNA by itself, 36 bases read in frame from the first base. All donors were healthy Caucasians. Three pairs of female monozygotic twins, all aged 18 to 29 years, were included in the twin cohort. RNA for TCR libraries was isolated from peripheral blood mononuclear cells. This same sample was also taken into another study, of yellow fever vaccine responses in identical twins. Reported in the second study: According to the authors, in identical twins the way T cells responded to vaccination appeared partly convergent and partly personalized. In the study, vaccine-responding T cell clones were precisely tracked in identical twins.

Sequenced input: PBMCs. Recombination linked TRBV20-1 to TRBJ2-1; the D gene is perhaps TRBD2, from 6 matching bases. The TCR sequence derives from a woman younger than 35 in good health. For the CDR3, the sequence is CSAGPLGGEQFF. The nucleotide sequence reads as follows: TGCAGTGCTGGGCCTCTCGGGGGTGAGCAGTTCTTC.